The 5 T cell receptor beta chains below all came from one sample that was sequenced in a study of OX40 agonist ivuxolimab in advanced cancers. Sequencing used immunoSEQ multiplex PCR; TCRdb keeps in-frame clones, though not all of them. The sample shows 36,000 or so clones, 81% of them seen only once. The material was CD4+ or CD8+ T cells sorted from blood, obtained in a trial of the OX40 agonist ivuxolimab. The receptors originated from an adult with an advanced solid tumor such as melanoma, head and neck, liver or kidney cancer.

The chain recombines TRBV30 with TRBJ1-2; TRBD1 is a possible D gene (6 bases). In germline, CDR1 is GTSNPN, CDR2 SVGIG (reference sequence). The CDR3 sequence is 13 residues long. The V and J ends lost 7 bases and 2 bases respectively, with 14 bases between them. The CDR3 DNA is TGTGCCTTGGGGGGGGCTCCAAACTATGGCTACACCTTC. Its translation: CALGGAPNYGYTF.

The J gene is TRBJ2-2, the V gene TRBV9; tentative D call: TRBD2 (6 bases). V lost 4 bases and J 6 bases, leaving 19 bases between the germline ends. Germline lookup yields CDR1 SGDLS and CDR2 YYNGEE. This CDR3 spans 16 amino acids. Here the CDR3 DNA reads TGTGCCAGCAGCCTCCCGGGACTGGGCGGTTCCGGGGAGCTGTTTTTT. This codes for CASSLPGLGGSGELFF.

V usage is TRBV7-3 and J usage is TRBJ2-1; 9 bases are a match to TRBD1. The CDR3 extends over 14 amino acids. Germline assignment: CDR1 SGHTA and CDR2 FQGTGA. The V gene end was trimmed by 3 bases and the J gene end by 5 bases; junction bases not matched to a gene: 2. CDR3 nucleotides: TGTGCCAGCAGCTTGGGACAGGGACACAATGAGCAGTTCTTC. Translating it yields CASSLGQGHNEQFF.

The rearrangement links TRBV9 to TRBJ2-1; possible D gene TRBD2, 6 bases. This CDR3 is 18 amino acids long. CDR1 SGDLS and CDR2 YYNGEE come from the germline V gene. Trimming left V 1 base short and J 5 bases short, with 22 bases between. The CDR3 is CASSVLPIGSGANNEQFF. The CDR3 DNA reads TGTGCCAGCAGCGTATTACCGATCGGGAGTGGCGCGAACAATGAGCAGTTCTTC.

The genes are TRBV6-5 and TRBJ2-5, with D possibly TRBD1 on 5 matching bases. Between the trimmed V and J ends, which lost 7 bases and 2 bases, there was a span of 11 bases. In germline, CDR1 is MNHEY, CDR2 SVGAGI. CDR3 length: 13 residues. The CDR3 loop reads CASMRTLQETQYF. CDR3 DNA: TGTGCCAGCATGAGGACATTGCAAGAGACCCAGTACTTC.